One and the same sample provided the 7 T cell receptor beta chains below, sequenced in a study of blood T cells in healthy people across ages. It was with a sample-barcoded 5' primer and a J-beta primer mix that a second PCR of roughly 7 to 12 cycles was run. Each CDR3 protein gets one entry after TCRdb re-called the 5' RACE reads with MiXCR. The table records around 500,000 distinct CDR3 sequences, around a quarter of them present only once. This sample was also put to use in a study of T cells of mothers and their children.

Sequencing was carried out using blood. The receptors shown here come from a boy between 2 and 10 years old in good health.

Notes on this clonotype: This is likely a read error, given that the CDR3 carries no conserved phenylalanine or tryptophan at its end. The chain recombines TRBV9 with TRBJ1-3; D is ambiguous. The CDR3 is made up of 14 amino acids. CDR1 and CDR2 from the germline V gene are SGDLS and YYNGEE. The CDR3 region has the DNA TGTGCCAGCAGCGTCTATAAGTCTGAAAACACCATATATCTT. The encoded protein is CASSVYKSENTIYL.

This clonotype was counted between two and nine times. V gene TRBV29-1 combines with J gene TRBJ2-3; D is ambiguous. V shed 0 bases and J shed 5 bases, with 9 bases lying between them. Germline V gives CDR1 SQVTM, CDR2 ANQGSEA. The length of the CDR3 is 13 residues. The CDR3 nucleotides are TGCAGCGTTGAAGACCTAGGGCTAGATACGCAGTATTTT. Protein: CSVEDLGLDTQYF.

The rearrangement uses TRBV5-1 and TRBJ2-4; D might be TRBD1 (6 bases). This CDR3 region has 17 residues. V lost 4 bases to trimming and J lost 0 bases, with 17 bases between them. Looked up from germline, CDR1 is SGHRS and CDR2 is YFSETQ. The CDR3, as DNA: TGCGCCAGCAGCGGGACACCTTATACCGTAGCCAAAAACATTCAGTACTTC. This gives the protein CASSGTPYTVAKNIQYF.

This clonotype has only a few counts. CDR3 nucleotide sequence: TGTGCCAGCAGCGGGAGCGGGAGTGAGACCCAGTACTTC. This gives the protein CASSGSGSETQYF. The genes are TRBV7-2 and TRBJ2-5; TRBD2 matches at 8 bases. V dropped 5 bases and J dropped 5; count of bases not matched to a gene: 4. From germline, CDR1 is SGHTA and CDR2 FQGNSA. The CDR3 spans 13 residues.

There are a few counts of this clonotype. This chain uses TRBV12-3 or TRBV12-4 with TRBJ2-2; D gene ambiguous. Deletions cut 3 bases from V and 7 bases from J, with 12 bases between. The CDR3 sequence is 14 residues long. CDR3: CASSFGRTVGELFF. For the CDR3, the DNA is TGTGCCAGCAGTTTCGGACGGACGGTCGGGGAGCTGTTTTTT.

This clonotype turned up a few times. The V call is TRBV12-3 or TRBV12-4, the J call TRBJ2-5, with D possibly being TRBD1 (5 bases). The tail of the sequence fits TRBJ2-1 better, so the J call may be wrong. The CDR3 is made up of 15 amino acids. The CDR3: CASSFYPWGRDEQFF. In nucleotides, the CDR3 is TGTGCCAGCAGCTTTTACCCCTGGGGCAGGGATGAGCAGTTCTTC.

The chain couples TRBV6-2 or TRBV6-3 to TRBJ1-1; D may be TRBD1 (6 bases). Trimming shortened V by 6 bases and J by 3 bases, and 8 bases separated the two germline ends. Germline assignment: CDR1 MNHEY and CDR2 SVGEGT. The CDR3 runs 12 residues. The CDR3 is CASSRTDTEAFF. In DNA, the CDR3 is TGTGCCAGCAGCCGGACAGACACTGAAGCTTTCTTT.